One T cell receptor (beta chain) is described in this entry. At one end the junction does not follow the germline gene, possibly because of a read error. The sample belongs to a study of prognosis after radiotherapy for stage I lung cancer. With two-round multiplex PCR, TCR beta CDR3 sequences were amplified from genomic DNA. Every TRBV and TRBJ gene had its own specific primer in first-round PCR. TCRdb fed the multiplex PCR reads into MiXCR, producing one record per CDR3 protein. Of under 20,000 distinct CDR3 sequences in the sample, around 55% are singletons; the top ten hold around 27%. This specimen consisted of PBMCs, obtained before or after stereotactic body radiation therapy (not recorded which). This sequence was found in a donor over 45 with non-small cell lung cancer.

The chain's CDR3 is CTSHTSGRSDTQYF. The CDR3 DNA reads TGTACCAGCCATACTAGCGGGAGGTCGGATACGCAGTATTTT. The chain joins TRBV6-1 to TRBJ2-3; TRBD2 agrees at 12 bases. CDR3 size: 14 residues. Germline V gene sequence: CDR1 MNHNS, CDR2 SASEGT.